The rows below give T cell receptor beta chains drawn from one sample of a study of blood T cell repertoires in COVID-19. TCRdb's copy holds only in-frame clones and misses some; the assay was immunoSEQ multiplex PCR. Among under 300,000 clones, around 87% were seen once, and the ten largest hold about 3.6%. Specimen: peripheral blood. The receptors stem from a man between 18 and 29 years old with active or convalescent COVID-19. The CDR3 runs from the conserved cysteine through the conserved F or W. A D gene is named only where the DNA matches it firmly. Clone size, where shown, is once, few, many, or a class for clones that have expanded.

D gene: .; V gene: TRBV7-2; J gene: TRBJ2-2; clone size: .; CDR3 protein: CASSLVRTGELFF; CDR3 DNA: TGTGCCAGCAGCTTAGTGCGCACCGGGGAGCTGTTTTTT
D gene: .; V gene: TRBV7-2; J gene: TRBJ1-2; clone size: few; CDR3 protein: CASSLARRGYTF; CDR3 DNA: TGTGCCAGCAGCTTAGCTCGGAGGGGCTACACCTTC
D gene: .; V gene: TRBV6-6; J gene: TRBJ2-1; clone size: .; CDR3 protein: CASSLDIYNEQFF; CDR3 DNA: TGTGCCAGCAGTTTAGACATTTACAATGAGCAGTTCTTC
D gene: TRBD2; V gene: TRBV6-2/TRBV6-3; J gene: TRBJ2-1; clone size: many; CDR3 protein: CASSYSTSGRGSDNEQFF; CDR3 DNA: TGTGCCAGCAGTTACTCGACTAGCGGGAGAGGATCCGACAATGAGCAGTTCTTC
D gene: TRBD1; V gene: TRBV28; J gene: TRBJ1-3; clone size: .; CDR3 protein: CASSPRTGWNTIYF; CDR3 DNA: TGTGCCAGCAGTCCCCGGACAGGTTGGAACACCATATATTTT
D gene: .; V gene: TRBV11-1; J gene: TRBJ2-1; clone size: .; CDR3 protein: CASTRQHEQFF; CDR3 DNA: TGTGCCAGCACCCGACAGCATGAGCAGTTCTTC
D gene: TRBD1; V gene: TRBV6-5; J gene: TRBJ2-5; clone size: .; CDR3 protein: CASSVGTGVETQYF; CDR3 DNA: TGTGCCAGCAGCGTCGGGACAGGGGTGGAGACCCAGTACTTC
D gene: .; V gene: TRBV10-3; J gene: TRBJ1-5; clone size: .; CDR3 protein: CAISESSWRGQDQPQHF; CDR3 DNA: TGTGCCATCAGTGAGTCGAGTTGGAGGGGCCAGGATCAGCCCCAGCATTTT
D gene: TRBD1; V gene: TRBV5-1; J gene: TRBJ2-5; clone size: .; CDR3 protein: CASSPDRGAPQETQYF; CDR3 DNA: TGCGCCAGCAGCCCGGACAGGGGCGCTCCCCAAGAGACCCAGTACTTC
D gene: .; V gene: TRBV6-5; J gene: TRBJ1-5; clone size: .; CDR3 protein: CASSSAGSNQPQHF; CDR3 DNA: TGTGCCAGCAGCTCGGCGGGTAGCAATCAGCCCCAGCATTTT
D gene: .; V gene: TRBV11-3; J gene: TRBJ2-1; clone size: .; CDR3 protein: CASSFLTGAYNEQFF; CDR3 DNA: TGTGCCAGCAGCTTCCTCACAGGAGCCTACAATGAGCAGTTCTTC
D gene: .; V gene: TRBV7-9; J gene: TRBJ2-2; clone size: .; CDR3 protein: CASSPGQSFTGELFF; CDR3 DNA: TGTGCCAGCAGCCCAGGACAGTCTTTCACCGGGGAGCTGTTTTTT
D gene: TRBD1; V gene: TRBV6-5; J gene: TRBJ2-7; clone size: .; CDR3 protein: CASSYRQGGSYEQYF; CDR3 DNA: TGTGCCAGCAGTTACCGACAGGGGGGATCCTACGAGCAGTACTTC
D gene: TRBD1; V gene: TRBV24-1; J gene: TRBJ2-5; clone size: .; CDR3 protein: CATSDRQGEETQYF; CDR3 DNA: TGTGCCACCAGTGACCGACAGGGGGAAGAGACCCAGTACTTC
D gene: TRBD2; V gene: TRBV4-3; J gene: TRBJ2-1; clone size: .; CDR3 protein: CASSQGTSLYNEQFF; CDR3 DNA: TGCGCCAGCAGCCAAGGGACTAGCCTCTACAATGAGCAGTTCTTC
D gene: .; V gene: TRBV2; J gene: TRBJ1-2; clone size: .; CDR3 protein: CASNGGSGHYGYTF; CDR3 DNA: TGTGCCAGCAACGGGGGGAGTGGGCACTATGGCTACACCTTC
D gene: .; V gene: TRBV5-8; J gene: TRBJ2-3; clone size: .; CDR3 protein: CASSGNRVFSDTQYF; CDR3 DNA: TGTGCCAGCAGCGGAAACAGGGTTTTCTCAGATACGCAGTATTTT
D gene: .; V gene: TRBV30; J gene: TRBJ1-5; clone size: .; CDR3 protein: CAWSVSLNQPQHF; CDR3 DNA: TGTGCCTGGAGTGTTTCCCTAAATCAGCCCCAGCATTTT
D gene: .; V gene: TRBV30; J gene: TRBJ1-1; clone size: many; CDR3 protein: CAWSVFGPEEYMNTEAFF; CDR3 DNA: TGTGCCTGGAGTGTATTTGGCCCCGAAGAATATATGAACACTGAAGCTTTCTTT
D gene: TRBD1; V gene: TRBV6-5; J gene: TRBJ1-6; clone size: .; CDR3 protein: CASSLVGTADSPLHF; CDR3 DNA: TGTGCCAGCAGTTTAGTCGGGACAGCTGATTCACCCCTCCACTTT
D gene: .; V gene: TRBV9; J gene: TRBJ2-1; clone size: .; CDR3 protein: CASSVGGDTYNEQFF; CDR3 DNA: TGTGCCAGCAGCGTCGGCGGGGATACCTACAATGAGCAGTTCTTC
D gene: .; V gene: TRBV28; J gene: TRBJ1-5; clone size: .; CDR3 protein: CASSPGGDQPQHF; CDR3 DNA: TGTGCCAGCAGTCCCGGAGGAGATCAGCCCCAGCATTTT
D gene: TRBD2; V gene: TRBV11-2; J gene: TRBJ2-7; clone size: .; CDR3 protein: CASSLDFRGLVYEQYF; CDR3 DNA: TGTGCCAGCAGCTTGGACTTTCGGGGACTAGTCTACGAGCAGTACTTC
D gene: TRBD2; V gene: TRBV10-3; J gene: TRBJ2-1; clone size: .; CDR3 protein: CAISGAGGGSWFF; CDR3 DNA: TGTGCCATCAGTGGAGCGGGAGGAGGTTCGTGGTTCTTC
D gene: .; V gene: TRBV5-4; J gene: TRBJ1-1; clone size: .; CDR3 protein: CASSFGAEAFF; CDR3 DNA: TGTGCCAGCAGCTTCGGGGCTGAAGCTTTCTTT